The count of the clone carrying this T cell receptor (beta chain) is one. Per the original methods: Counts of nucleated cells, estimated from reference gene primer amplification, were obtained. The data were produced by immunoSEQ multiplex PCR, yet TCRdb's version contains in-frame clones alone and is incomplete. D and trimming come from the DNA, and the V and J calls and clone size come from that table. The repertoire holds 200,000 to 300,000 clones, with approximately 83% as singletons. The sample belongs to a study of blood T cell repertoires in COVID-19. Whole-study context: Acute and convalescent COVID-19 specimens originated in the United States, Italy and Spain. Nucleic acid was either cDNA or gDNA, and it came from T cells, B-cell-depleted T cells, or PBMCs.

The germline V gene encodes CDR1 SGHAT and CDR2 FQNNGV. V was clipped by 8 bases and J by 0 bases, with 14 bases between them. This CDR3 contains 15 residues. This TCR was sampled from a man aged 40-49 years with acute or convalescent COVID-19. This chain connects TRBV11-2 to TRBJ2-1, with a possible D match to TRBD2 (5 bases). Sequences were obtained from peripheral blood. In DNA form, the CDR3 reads TGTGCCAGCGCCCAGGCTGGGAGCTCCTACAATGAGCAGTTCTTC. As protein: CASAQAGSSYNEQFF.